This T cell receptor beta chain was captured in a study of T cell repertoires in cytomegalovirus infection. Overall study: Based on public TCR beta signatures, there were indications of CMV infection and of a matching HLA type.

General study points: Within the response measured ex vivo, HLA-C-restricted CMV-specific TCR beta clonotypes were dominant. There were carriers of CMV plus the relevant HLA, and cumulative public TCR beta family frequency identified them.

This clonotype occurred many times. The antigen remains undetermined. TCRdb redid the calling of the reads with MiXCR, one entry per CDR3 protein. The sample lists fewer than 550,000 distinct CDR3 sequences; about 33% were seen once. In germline, CDR1 is MNHEY, CDR2 SVGAGI. This CDR3 has 13 residues. V shed 8 bases and J shed 9 bases, with 14 bases lying between them. This TCR was sampled from a human donor in good health (CMV status not recorded). Some clones in this sample may be carry-over from other donors' samples. Source material: PBMCs. The chain recombines TRBV6-5 with TRBJ1-6; weak D call: TRBD1 (5 bases). The CDR3, as DNA: TGTGCCAGCGCTAGGACGGGGACTTCACCCCTCCACTTT. Its translation is CASARTGTSPLHF.